This entry features one T cell receptor (beta chain) sequence. The antigen remains undetermined. This record belongs to a study of T cell responses to AZD1222 COVID-19 vaccine. The table came from immunoSEQ multiplex PCR; TCRdb's copy has only in-frame clones and leaves some out. The sample records fewer than 55,000 clones, about nine tenths being singletons. Study observations and caveats: Vaccine-associated CD4 TCRs ranged over spike, dominating at 160-218 and 743-854. The number of AZD1222 recipients seropositive at baseline was only six. It was only after the peak T cell response that any repertoires were sampled.

Combined were second doses at about 4 or about 12 weeks. The CDR3 contains 14 residues. V lost 6 bases, J lost 2 bases, and 1 base stayed unmatched. Germline CDR1 and CDR2: MNHEY and SVGAGI. The J gene is TRBJ2-1, the V gene TRBV6-5, with TRBD1 matching over 10 bases. This clonotype was sampled from an adult who received the AZD1222 COVID-19 vaccine. Source: peripheral blood, taken 28 days after the second AZD1222 dose. CDR3 coding DNA: TGTGCCAGCAGGACAGGGGGCACCTACAATGAGCAGTTCTTC. Encoded protein: CASRTGGTYNEQFF.